This TCR beta chain was identified during a study of Graves' ophthalmopathy and Graves' hyperthyroidism. The V and J ends lost 5 bases and 10 bases respectively, with 21 bases between them. The CDR3 spans 15 residues. Germline V CDR1 and CDR2: MNHEY, SVGEGT. The table lists this clonotype with many counts. TCR beta CDR3 regions were amplified from RNA transcripts. An opening RT-PCR round employed HTBI primers and preceded a second-round multiplex PCR. A single record per CDR3 protein comes from TCRdb applying MiXCR to the multiplex PCR reads. Of 150,000 to 200,000 distinct CDR3 sequences listed, 39% are singletons.

The sequencing input was peripheral blood. The receptor's source is a man aged 25 to 40 with Graves' ophthalmopathy. The chain links TRBV6-2 or TRBV6-3 to TRBJ2-4; D is ambiguous. The CDR3 loop reads CASSTPPYRVEIQYF. Written as DNA, the CDR3 is TGTGCCAGCAGTACCCCCCCCTACCGGGTCGAGATTCAGTACTTC.